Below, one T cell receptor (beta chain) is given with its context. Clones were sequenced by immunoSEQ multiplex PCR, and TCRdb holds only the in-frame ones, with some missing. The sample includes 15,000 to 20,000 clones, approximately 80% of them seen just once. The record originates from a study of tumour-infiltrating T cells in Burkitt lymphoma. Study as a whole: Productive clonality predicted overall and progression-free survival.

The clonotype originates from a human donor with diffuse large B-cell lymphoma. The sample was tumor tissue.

CDR3: CASSPTSGGATDTQYF. The CDR3 DNA is TGTGCCAGCAGTCCGACTAGCGGGGGGGCTACAGATACGCAGTATTTT. The V call is TRBV6-4, the J call TRBJ2-3; 14 bases are a match to TRBD2. This CDR3 has 16 residues. J lost 3 bases, V lost 5 bases, and 4 bases had no gene match. The germline gives CDR1 MRHNA, CDR2 SNTAGT.